Listed here are 21 T cell receptor beta chains from one sample, sequenced in a study of T-cell memory formation after mild COVID-19. TCRdb processed the 5' RACE reads anew with MiXCR; each CDR3 protein has one entry. Among more than 75,000 distinct CDR3 sequences listed, about 15% were seen once. Sequencing input: PBMCs or a T cell subset sorted from them (not recorded which). The receptors shown here come from an adult woman who had mild COVID-19 (a few samples of this study predate the infection). Cell type and time point are not known.

This chain links TRBV6-1 with TRBJ2-7; the match to TRBD2 covers 7 bases. This CDR3 is 10 amino acids long. Germline CDR1 and CDR2: MNHNS and SASEGT. The J segment lost 9 bases and the V segment lost 9 bases, leaving 5 bases of the junction unmatched. The CDR3 DNA sequence: TGTGCCAGATTGTGGGGGGGGCAGTACTTC. Residues: CARLWGGQYF.

The chain uses TRBV4-1 and TRBJ2-7; D may correspond to TRBD1 or TRBD2 (5 bases each). The CDR3 spans 14 residues. Looked up from germline, CDR1 is MGHRA and CDR2 is YSYEKL. Trimming left V 4 bases short and J 1 base short, with 11 bases between. CDR3 in amino acids: CASSPGTESYEQYF. CDR3 DNA: TGCGCCAGCAGCCCCGGGACGGAGTCCTACGAGCAGTACTTC.

The rearrangement joins TRBV4-2 to TRBJ2-5; D tentatively reads TRBD1 or TRBD2 (5 bases each). Germline-derived CDR1 and CDR2 are LGHNA and YNFKEQ. V lost 4 bases, J lost 5 bases, and 20 bases lay in between. The CDR3 runs to 16 residues. The CDR3 sequence is CASSPGLGVQRETQYF. CDR3 bases: TGTGCCAGCAGCCCCGGCCTGGGGGTGCAGCGGGAGACCCAGTACTTC.

This chain joins TRBV6-2 or TRBV6-3 and TRBJ2-5, with D possibly TRBD1 on 6 matching bases. Looked up from germline, CDR1 is MNHEY and CDR2 is SVGEGT. This CDR3 has 14 residues. V was trimmed by 7 bases and J by 1 base, leaving 13 bases between them. CDR3 loop: CASTGQFTQETQYF. In DNA form, the CDR3 reads TGTGCCAGCACCGGACAGTTTACCCAAGAGACCCAGTACTTC.

Only a few counts were recorded for this clonotype. The chain links TRBV7-2 to TRBJ2-3; 8 bases align to TRBD2. Germline assignment: CDR1 SGHTA and CDR2 FQGNSA. The CDR3 spans 15 residues. Trimming cost V 4 bases and J 1 base; bases outside gene matches: 4. CDR3 in DNA: TGTGCCAGCAGCTCCGGGGGGGTCCGCACAGATACGCAGTATTTT. It codes for CASSSGGVRTDTQYF. Full variable domain (remainder filled in from reference TRBV7-2 and TRBJ2-3): GAGVSQSPSNKVTEKGKDVELRCDPISGHTALYWYRQSLGQGLEFLIYFQGNSAPDKSGLPSDRFSAERTGGSVSTLTIQRTQQEDSAVYLCASSSGGVRTDTQYFGPGTRLTVL.

This clonotype has only a few counts. The CDR3 loop reads CASSQESGGYEQYF. The CDR3 nucleotides are TGTGCCAGCAGCCAAGAGTCCGGGGGTTACGAGCAGTACTTC. The J gene is TRBJ2-7, the V gene TRBV4-2; D perhaps matches TRBD2 (6 bases). The CDR3 contains 14 residues. CDR1 and CDR2 (germline): LGHNA, YNFKEQ. V dropped 0 bases and J dropped 4 bases, with 10 bases sitting between them.

This clonotype was seen only a few times. CDR3 amino acids: CSVADLAGEEYF. In nucleotides, the CDR3 is TGCAGCGTCGCTGATTTGGCGGGAGAGGAGTATTTT. J is TRBJ2-3 and V is TRBV29-1; 7 nucleotides agree with TRBD2. This CDR3 comprises 12 residues. Germline CDR1 reads SQVTM; CDR2 reads ANQGSEA. V was pared by 6 bases and J by 13 bases, with 13 bases of the junction left unmatched.

Many counts were recorded for this clonotype. The V gene is TRBV4-2, the J gene TRBJ2-1, with 10 bases matching TRBD2. Germline values: CDR1 LGHNA, CDR2 YNFKEQ. The CDR3 consists of 16 residues. J lost 8 bases, V lost 1 base, and 8 bases had no gene match. DNA for the CDR3: TGTGCCAGCAGCCAAGTTGAAAGCGGGGGGGACGATGAGCAGTTCTTC. This codes for CASSQVESGGDDEQFF.

This clonotype was detected a few times. The chain recombines TRBV7-2 with TRBJ2-5; tentative D call: TRBD2 (5 bases). Germline-derived CDR1 and CDR2 are SGHTA and FQGNSA. V lost 5 bases to trimming and J lost 5 bases, with 15 bases between them. This CDR3 region has 14 residues. CDR3 sequence reads: CASSTTGISETQYF. The CDR3 coding sequence is TGTGCCAGCAGCACAACGGGGATCTCGGAGACCCAGTACTTC.

This clonotype was observed a handful of times. The rearrangement joins TRBV24-1 to TRBJ1-2; TRBD1 agrees at 9 bases. The J segment lost 8 bases and the V segment lost 5 bases, leaving 5 bases of the junction unmatched. The CDR3 is made up of 13 amino acids. Looked up from germline, CDR1 is KGHDR and CDR2 is SFDVKD. CDR3 sequence (DNA): TGTGCCACCAGTGCTTGGACAGGGGAAGGCTACACCTTC. This sequence encodes CATSAWTGEGYTF.

This clonotype was detected only a few times. The J gene is TRBJ1-1, the V gene TRBV4-1; the D gene is possibly TRBD1 (5 bases). CDR1 MGHRA and CDR2 YSYEKL come from the germline V gene. The CDR3 loop spans 14 amino acids. V shed 0 bases and J shed 0 bases, with 5 bases lying between them. DNA of the CDR3: TGCGCCAGCAGCCAAGAGGGGGTGAACACTGAAGCTTTCTTT. Its protein product is CASSQEGVNTEAFF.

The genes are TRBV20-1 and TRBJ2-5, with a weak D call TRBD2 (7 bases). Per the germline V gene, CDR1 is DFQATT and CDR2 is SNEGSKA (reference sequence). The CDR3 has 16 residues. Trimming left V 0 bases short and J 1 base short, with 15 bases between. In DNA, the CDR3 is TGCAGTGCTAGAGAAATCCGGGGGGCGCGCCAAGAGACCCAGTACTTC. This sequence encodes CSAREIRGARQETQYF.

The chain's CDR3 is CAIKGGSGETQYF. CDR3 bases: TGTGCCATCAAGGGAGGGTCCGGGGAGACCCAGTACTTC. The chain carries TRBV10-3 and TRBJ2-5; TRBD2 agrees at 7 bases. V trimming: 7 bases; J trimming: 5 bases; junction bases outside the gene matches: 7. CDR3 length: 13 residues. The germline V gene encodes CDR1 ENHRY and CDR2 SYGVKD.

The chain uses TRBV4-1 and TRBJ1-2; D not resolved. This CDR3 has 15 amino acids. Germline V gene data show CDR1 as MGHRA and CDR2 as YSYEKL. V was shortened by 1 base and J by 8 bases, with 17 bases between the two germline ends. Written as DNA, the CDR3 is TGCGCCAGCAGCCAAGTAGACCCGGCCGGTTGGGGCTACACCTTC. Protein: CASSQVDPAGWGYTF.

The chain carries TRBV20-1 and TRBJ2-7; D ambiguous. CDR1 DFQATT and CDR2 SNEGSKA come from the germline V gene (reference sequence). The CDR3 covers 14 residues. Trimming pared 0 bases from V and 4 bases from J, leaving 13 bases between. The CDR3 nucleotides read TGCAGTGCTAGAGATCCTAACAACAAGTACGAGCAGTACTTC. It specifies CSARDPNNKYEQYF.

V gene TRBV24-1 combines with J gene TRBJ1-5, with D perhaps matching TRBD1 (5 bases). The ends were cut back, 4 bases at V and 2 bases at J, with 14 bases in the middle. The germline V gene encodes CDR1 KGHDR and CDR2 SFDVKD. The CDR3 runs 16 residues. CDR3 in amino acids: CATSDKTEVGNQPQHF. The CDR3 nucleotides are TGTGCCACCAGTGACAAGACAGAGGTGGGCAATCAGCCCCAGCATTTT.

The rearrangement uses TRBV11-2 and TRBJ2-3; no firm D call. V was cut by 6 bases and J by 2 bases, with 15 bases left in between. This CDR3 comprises 15 residues. Per germline, CDR1 SGHAT and CDR2 FQNNGV. The chain's CDR3 is CASREYYDPTDTQYF. CDR3 nucleotide sequence: TGTGCCAGCAGGGAGTACTACGATCCCACAGATACGCAGTATTTT.

A few counts support this clonotype. The V call is TRBV9, the J call TRBJ2-3; perhaps TRBD2 as D (7 bases). With 4 bases removed from V and 3 bases from J, the gap between germline ends came to 21 bases. This CDR3 has 17 residues. Germline V CDR1 and CDR2: SGDLS, YYNGEE. The CDR3 nucleotides are TGTGCCAGCAGCCCATGGGGGGGGGGCCATTCAACAGATACGCAGTATTTT. Its translation: CASSPWGGGHSTDTQYF.

The sample holds a few counts of this clonotype. The gene calls are TRBV20-1 and TRBJ1-6; TRBD1 aligns across 12 bases. CDR1 is DFQATT and CDR2 is SNEGSKA in the germline V gene (reference sequence). V shed 8 bases and J 5 bases; nucleotides not matched to a gene: 7. The CDR3 is made up of 15 amino acids. The CDR3 region has the DNA TGCAGTACAACCGGGACAGGGGGCGATAATTCACCCCTCCACTTT. Amino acids: CSTTGTGGDNSPLHF.

The chain links TRBV5-1 to TRBJ2-3; D is ambiguous. CDR1 SGHRS and CDR2 YFSETQ come from the germline V gene. The germline V and J ends were trimmed by 0 bases and 2 bases, with 10 bases remaining between them. The CDR3 covers 15 residues. The CDR3 reads CASSLGDPVTDTQYF. The CDR3 nucleotides are TGCGCCAGCAGCTTGGGAGACCCGGTCACAGATACGCAGTATTTT. The variable domain in full, completed from reference TRBV5-1 and TRBJ2-3, reads KAGVTQTPRYLIKTRGQQVTLSCSPISGHRSVSWYQQTPGQGLQFLFEYFSETQRNKGNFPGRFSGRQFSNSRSEMNVSTLELGDSALYLCASSLGDPVTDTQYFGPGTRLTVL.

The chain is built from TRBV11-2 and TRBJ1-5, with 7 bases lining up with TRBD1. Germline V gives CDR1 SGHAT, CDR2 FQNNGV. V lost 4 bases to trimming and J lost 7 bases; unmatched junction nucleotides: 7. The CDR3 is 14 amino acids. As DNA, the CDR3 is TGTGCCAGCAGCTATACAGGGGCTGGACAGCCCCAGCATTTT. This translates into CASSYTGAGQPQHF.